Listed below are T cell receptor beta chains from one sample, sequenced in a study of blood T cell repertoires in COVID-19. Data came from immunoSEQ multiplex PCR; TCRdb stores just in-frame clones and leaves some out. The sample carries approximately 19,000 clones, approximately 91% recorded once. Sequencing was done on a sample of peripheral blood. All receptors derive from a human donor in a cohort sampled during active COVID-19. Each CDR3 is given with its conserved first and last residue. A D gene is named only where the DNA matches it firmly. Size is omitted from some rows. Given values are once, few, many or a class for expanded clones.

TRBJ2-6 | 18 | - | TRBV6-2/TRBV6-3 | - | TGTGCCAGCAGTTACTCCCTAGCGCCCGGCTCTGGGGCCAACGTCCTGACTTTC | CASSYSLAPGSGANVLTF
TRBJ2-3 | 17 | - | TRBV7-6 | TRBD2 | TGTGCCAGCAGCTTAGAGTCGGGGACTAGCGGGGGGGAAGCGCAGTATTTT | CASSLESGTSGGEAQYF
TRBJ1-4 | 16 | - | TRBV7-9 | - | TGTGCCAGCAGTGAAGGCCAGGCAGGGCCTAATGAAAAACTGTTTTTT | CASSEGQAGPNEKLFF
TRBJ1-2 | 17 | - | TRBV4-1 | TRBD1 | TGCGCCAGCAGCCAAGTTGGCTTGGCACAGGGGGCTCGAGGCTACACCTTC | CASSQVGLAQGARGYTF
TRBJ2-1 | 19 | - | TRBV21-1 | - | TGTGCCAGCAGCACCAGACAGGGAGACCTTACATTGCCCTACAATGAGCAGTTCTTC | CASSTRQGDLTLPYNEQFF
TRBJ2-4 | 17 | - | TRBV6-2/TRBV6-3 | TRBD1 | TGTGCCAGCAGTGTGTTCCGGGACAGGGCGGCCAAAAACATTCAGTACTTC | CASSVFRDRAAKNIQYF
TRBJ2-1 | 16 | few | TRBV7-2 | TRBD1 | TGTGCCAGCAGCTTAACAGGGGGCGCATCCTACAATGAGCAGTTCTTC | CASSLTGGASYNEQFF
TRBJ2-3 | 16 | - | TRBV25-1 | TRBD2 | TGTGCCAGCAGTTTAGCGGGAGGTTGGGGCACAGATACGCAGTATTTT | CASSLAGGWGTDTQYF
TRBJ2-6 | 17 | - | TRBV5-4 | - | TGTGCCAGCAGTGTTTGGGGGGTAACCTCTGGGGCCAACGTCCTGACTTTC | CASSVWGVTSGANVLTF
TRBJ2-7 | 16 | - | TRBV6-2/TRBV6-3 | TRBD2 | TGTGCCAGCAGTCGGACTAGCGGGAGGGCAGGGTACGAGCAGTACTTC | CASSRTSGRAGYEQYF
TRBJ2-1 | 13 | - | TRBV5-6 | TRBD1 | TGTGCCAGCAGCCACAGGGGGTACAATGAGCAGTTCTTC | CASSHRGYNEQFF
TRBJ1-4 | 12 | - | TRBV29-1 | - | TGCAGCGCTGAAGGGACTTACGAAAAACTGTTTTTT | CSAEGTYEKLFF
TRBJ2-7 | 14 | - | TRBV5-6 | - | TGTGCCAGCAGCGTCCGACAGAGCTCCTACGAGCAGTACTTC | CASSVRQSSYEQYF
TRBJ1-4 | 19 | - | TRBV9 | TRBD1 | TGTGCCAGCAGCGTAGCTCATCGGGACAGGGGGCGCCAGGAGGAAAAACTGTTTTTT | CASSVAHRDRGRQEEKLFF
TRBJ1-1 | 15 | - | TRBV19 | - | TGTGCCAGTAGTACCCGACAGATTACCAACACTGAAGCTTTCTTT | CASSTRQITNTEAFF
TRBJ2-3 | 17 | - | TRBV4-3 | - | TGCGCCAGCAGCCAAGGGACCGGGACACCGAGCACAGATACGCAGTATTTT | CASSQGTGTPSTDTQYF
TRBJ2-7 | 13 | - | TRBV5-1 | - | TGCGCCAGCAGCCCCCAGGGAACCTACGAGCAGTACTTC | CASSPQGTYEQYF
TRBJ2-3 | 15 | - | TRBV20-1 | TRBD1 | TGCAGTGCTAGTGGGGGGACAGGGTTCACAGATACGCAGTATTTT | CSASGGTGFTDTQYF
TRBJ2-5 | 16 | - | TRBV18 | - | TGTGCCAGCTCACCATCCGAGACGGGGAGAGGAGAGACCCAGTACTTC | CASSPSETGRGETQYF
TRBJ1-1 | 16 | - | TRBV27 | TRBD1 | TGTGCCAGCAGTTCGGGTCCCGGGACAGCGAACACTGAAGCTTTCTTT | CASSSGPGTANTEAFF
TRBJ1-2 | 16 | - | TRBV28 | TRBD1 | TGTGCCAGCAGTTCCCTGGGACAGGGGCGCCCCTATGGCTACACCTTC | CASSSLGQGRPYGYTF
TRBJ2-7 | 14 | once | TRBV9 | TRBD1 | TGTGCCAGCAGCGCGGACAGGGGCGGCTACGAGCAGTACTTC | CASSADRGGYEQYF
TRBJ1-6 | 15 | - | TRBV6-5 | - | TGTGCCAGCAGTTACTCCGCACAGGGACCTTCACCCCTCCACTTT | CASSYSAQGPSPLHF
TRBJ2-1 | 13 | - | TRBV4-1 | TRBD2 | TGCGCCAGCAGCCAAGTAACTAGCGCCGAGCAGTTCTTC | CASSQVTSAEQFF
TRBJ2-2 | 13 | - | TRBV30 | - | TGTGCCTGGAGTGTACAGAACACCGGGGAGCTGTTTTTT | CAWSVQNTGELFF
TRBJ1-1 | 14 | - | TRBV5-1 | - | TGCGCCAGCAGCCCAACCGACAGGAACACTGAAGCTTTCTTT | CASSPTDRNTEAFF
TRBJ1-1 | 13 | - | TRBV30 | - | TGTGCCTGGAGGACCGGGATGAACACTGAAGCTTTCTTT | CAWRTGMNTEAFF
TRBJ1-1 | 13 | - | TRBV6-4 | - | TGTGCCAGCAGTTCAGGGAGGGGCACTGAAGCTTTCTTT | CASSSGRGTEAFF
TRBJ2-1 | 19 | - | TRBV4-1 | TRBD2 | TGCGCCAGCAGCCATCCCCCGGGACTAGCGGGACCCCTGGGAAATGAGCAGTTCTTC | CASSHPPGLAGPLGNEQFF
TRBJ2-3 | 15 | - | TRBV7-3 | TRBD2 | TGTGCCAGCAGCCCAAATAGATTAGCGGGTGATACGCAGTATTTT | CASSPNRLAGDTQYF
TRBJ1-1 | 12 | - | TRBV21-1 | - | TGTGCCAGCAGAAGGGGACTTCTTGAAGCTTTCTTT | CASRRGLLEAFF
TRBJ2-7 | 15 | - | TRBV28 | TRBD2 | TGTGCCAGCAGTCTTTGGACTAGCGGGAGCTACGAGCAGTACTTC | CASSLWTSGSYEQYF
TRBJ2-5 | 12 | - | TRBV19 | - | TGTGCCAGTAGGGGGGCGGGAGAGACCCAGTACTTC | CASRGAGETQYF
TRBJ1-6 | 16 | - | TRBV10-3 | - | TGTGCCATCAGTGAGCCCAGGGGAATGCGGAATTCACCCCTCCACTTT | CAISEPRGMRNSPLHF
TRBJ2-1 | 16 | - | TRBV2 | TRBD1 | TGTGCCAGCAGTCAAACAGGGGGCTCGCCCTACAATGAGCAGTTCTTC | CASSQTGGSPYNEQFF
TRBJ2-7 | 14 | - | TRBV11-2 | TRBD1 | TGTGCCTCTCGGGGACAGTTAGGGTTCTACGAGCAGTACTTC | CASRGQLGFYEQYF
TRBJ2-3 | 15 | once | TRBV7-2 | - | TGTGCCAGCAGCTTATATAGCGGTAGGACAGATACGCAGTATTTT | CASSLYSGRTDTQYF
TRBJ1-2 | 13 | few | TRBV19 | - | TGTGCCAGTAGTATAGCCGCGGAGCTGGGCTACACCTTC | CASSIAAELGYTF
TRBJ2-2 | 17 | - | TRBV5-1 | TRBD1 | TGCGCCAGCAGCTTCGAGGTGACAGGGGCGAACACCGGGGAGCTGTTTTTT | CASSFEVTGANTGELFF
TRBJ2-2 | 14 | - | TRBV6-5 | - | TGTGCCAGCAGACAGGGGACTAACACCGGGGAGCTGTTTTTT | CASRQGTNTGELFF
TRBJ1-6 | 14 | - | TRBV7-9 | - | TGTGCCAGCAGCCGGGGGATTCTCAATTCACCCCTCCACTTT | CASSRGILNSPLHF